Listed below are T cell receptor beta chains from one sample, sequenced in a study of T cells expressing NK-cell markers. One entry per CDR3 protein, without DNA, is what TCRdb gives after re-calling the 5' RACE reads. Its table lists more than 250,000 distinct CDR3 sequences. The sample was blood T cells: a sorted CD56 or NKG2C T cell subset, CD4+ or CD8+ T cells, or bulk PBMC T cells (not recorded which). Receptors originate from a man in his late teens or twenties in good health. Each CDR3 is given with its conserved first and last residue.

v_gene	j_gene	CDR3aa
TRBV12-3/TRBV12-4	TRBJ2-5	CASSPLGTGGSETQYF
TRBV6-6	TRBJ1-2	CASSKQDYGYTF
TRBV29-1	TRBJ2-1	CSLRRRGPNEQFF
TRBV7-7	TRBJ2-5	CASSPGVGEETQYF
TRBV28	TRBJ2-7	CASSEDKGAYEQYF
TRBV7-6	TRBJ1-4	CASSLGFGQGGDEKLFF
TRBV25-1	TRBJ2-2	CASHRGANTGELFF
TRBV29-1	TRBJ2-2	CSVADFTGELFF
TRBV12-3/TRBV12-4	TRBJ2-1	CASRVAGGFNEQFF
TRBV30	TRBJ2-3	CALGQEGTDTQYF
TRBV12-3/TRBV12-4	TRBJ2-7	CASSLLGGPYEQYF
TRBV20-1	TRBJ2-7	CSARGRTRAAYEQYF
TRBV24-1	TRBJ2-5	CATSDFGRGETQYF
TRBV14	TRBJ2-3	CASSQDLSGRDTQYF
TRBV28	TRBJ2-7	CASSFRPGQHPLQYF
TRBV24-1	TRBJ1-1	CATSRSRDTEAFF